Described below is a single T cell receptor (beta chain) sequence and its context. Enrollees, about 18 to 95 years old, lived in around 23 US areas. Participants' reported clinical history set cohort assignment. The study counted Cohort 3 donors as recovered given two negative PCRs, clearance, or symptom resolution. The CDR3 runs to 16 residues. V lost 0 bases and J lost 0, with 10 bases in between. Germline CDR1 reads SGHRS; CDR2 reads YFSETQ. This record comes from a study of blood T cell repertoires in COVID-19. The data were produced by immunoSEQ multiplex PCR, yet TCRdb's version contains in-frame clones alone and is incomplete. The sample carries under 200,000 clones, around 79% recorded once.

This TCR was recovered from a man aged 45-65 years who had recovered from COVID-19. V gene TRBV5-1 combines with J gene TRBJ1-3; unclear D gene. The source material was PBMCs or T cells enriched from blood (not recorded which). CDR3 region: CASSLADRSSGNTIYF. CDR3 nucleotides: TGCGCCAGCAGCTTGGCCGATCGCAGCTCTGGAAACACCATATATTTT.